This T cell receptor (beta chain) was identified during a study of regulatory T cells in long-lasting Graves disease. As to time point: newly diagnosed GD, antithyroid drugs for less than 3 months. Extracted RNA from PBMCs served as the source of the TCR library. Patients were from an endocrinology department in Xi'an, China. Broader study findings: Patients with persistent Graves' had lower TCR diversity than newly diagnosed patients.

Worth noting for this clonotype: Its specificity is unknown.

Germline-derived CDR1 and CDR2 are MNHEY and SMNVEV (reference sequence). The CDR3 loop spans 15 amino acids. V lost 6 bases and J lost 1, with 15 bases in between. Through Arm-PCR of CDR3 regions and iRepertoire HTBI primers, TCR beta libraries were built. One entry per CDR3 protein, called by TCRdb with MiXCR from the multiplex PCR reads. Of roughly 610,000 distinct CDR3 sequences listed, 15% to 20% are singletons. The data were also submitted as part of a second study, on T cells in Graves' hyperthyroidism and ophthalmopathy. That source adds: Appearing also in blood were most of the thyroid clonotypes expanded above 0.001.

Sample: peripheral blood mononuclear cells (PBMCs), taken at new diagnosis, from a patient treated with antithyroid drugs. This clonotype was obtained from a man between 18 and 35 years old with Graves disease. This chain links TRBV27 with TRBJ1-1; the D gene is possibly TRBD1 (6 bases). This CDR3 reads CASSPDPGANTEAFF. CDR3 coding DNA: TGTGCCAGCAGCCCAGACCCGGGGGCGAACACTGAAGCTTTCTTT.